This T cell receptor (beta chain) was captured by sequencing in a study of blood T cell repertoires in COVID-19. Original methodology: Estimates of nucleated cell counts were drawn from the amplification of reference gene primers. The table came from immunoSEQ multiplex PCR; TCRdb's copy has only in-frame clones and leaves some out. V and J calls and clone size follow that table, whereas D and trimming were derived from the DNA. The table lists tens of thousands of clones, 89% of them singletons. This CDR3 is built from 14 residues. Germline V gene data show CDR1 as LNHDA and CDR2 as SQIVND (reference sequence). Deletions cut 8 bases from V and 1 base from J, with 13 bases between.

Sequencing was carried out using peripheral blood. The chain is built from TRBV19 and TRBJ2-3; D unresolved. This clonotype was sampled from a man aged 50 to 59 with active COVID-19. In nucleotides, the CDR3 is TGTGCCAGTGGTAGCCTAGAGGGCACAGATACGCAGTATTTT. Amino acid sequence: CASGSLEGTDTQYF.